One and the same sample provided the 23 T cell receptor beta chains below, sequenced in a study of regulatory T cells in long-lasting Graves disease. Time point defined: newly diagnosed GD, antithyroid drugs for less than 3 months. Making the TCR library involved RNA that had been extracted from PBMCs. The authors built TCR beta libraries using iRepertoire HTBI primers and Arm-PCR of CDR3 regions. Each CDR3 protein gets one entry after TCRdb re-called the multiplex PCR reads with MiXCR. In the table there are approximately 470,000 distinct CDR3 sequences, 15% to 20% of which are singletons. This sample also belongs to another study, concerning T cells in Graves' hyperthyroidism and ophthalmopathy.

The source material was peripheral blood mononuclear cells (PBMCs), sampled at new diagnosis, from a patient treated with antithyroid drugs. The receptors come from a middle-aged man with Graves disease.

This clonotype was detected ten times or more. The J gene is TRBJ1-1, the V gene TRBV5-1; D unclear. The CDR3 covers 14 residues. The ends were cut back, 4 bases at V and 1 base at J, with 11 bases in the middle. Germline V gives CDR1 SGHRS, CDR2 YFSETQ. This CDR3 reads CASSPWQANTEAFF. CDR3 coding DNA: TGCGCCAGCAGCCCCTGGCAGGCGAACACTGAAGCTTTCTTT. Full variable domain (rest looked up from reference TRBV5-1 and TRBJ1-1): KAGVTQTPRYLIKTRGQQVTLSCSPISGHRSVSWYQQTPGQGLQFLFEYFSETQRNKGNFPGRFSGRQFSNSRSEMNVSTLELGDSALYLCASSPWQANTEAFFGQGTRLTVV.

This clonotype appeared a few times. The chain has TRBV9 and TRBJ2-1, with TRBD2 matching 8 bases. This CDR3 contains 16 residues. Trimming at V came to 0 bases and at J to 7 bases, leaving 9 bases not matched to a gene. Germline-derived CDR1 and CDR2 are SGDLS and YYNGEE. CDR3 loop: CASSVVTGGPRNEQFF. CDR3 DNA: TGTGCCAGCAGCGTAGTGACGGGAGGGCCTCGTAATGAGCAGTTCTTC. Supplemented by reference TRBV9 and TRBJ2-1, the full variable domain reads DSGVTQTPKHLITATGQRVTLRCSPRSGDLSVYWYQQSLDQGLQFLIQYYNGEERAKGNILERFSAQQFPDLHSELNLSSLELGDSALYFCASSVVTGGPRNEQFFGPGTRLTVL.

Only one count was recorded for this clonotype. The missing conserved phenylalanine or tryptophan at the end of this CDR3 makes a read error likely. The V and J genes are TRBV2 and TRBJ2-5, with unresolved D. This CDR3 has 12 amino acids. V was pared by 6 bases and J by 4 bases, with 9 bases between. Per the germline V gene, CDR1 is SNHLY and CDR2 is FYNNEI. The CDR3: CASSLAGETQYL. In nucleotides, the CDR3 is TGTGCCAGCAGCCTCGCCGGAGAGACCCAGTACCTC.

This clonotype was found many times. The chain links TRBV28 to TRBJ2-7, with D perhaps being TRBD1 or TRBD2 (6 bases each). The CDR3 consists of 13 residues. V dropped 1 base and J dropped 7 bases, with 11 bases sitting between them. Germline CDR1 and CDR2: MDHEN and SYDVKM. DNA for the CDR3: TGTGCCAGCAGTTTATCGGGGGCAGAGGAGCAGTACTTC. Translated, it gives CASSLSGAEEQYF. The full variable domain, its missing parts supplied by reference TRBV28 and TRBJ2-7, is DVKVTQSSRYLVKRTGEKVFLECVQDMDHENMFWYRQDPGLGLRLIYFSYDVKMKEKGDIPEGYSVSREKKERFSLILESASTNQTSMYLCASSLSGAEEQYFGPGTRLTVT.

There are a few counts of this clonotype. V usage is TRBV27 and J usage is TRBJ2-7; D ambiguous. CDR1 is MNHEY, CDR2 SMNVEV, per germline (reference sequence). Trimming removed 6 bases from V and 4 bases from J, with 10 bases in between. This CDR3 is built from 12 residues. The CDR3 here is CASRGARYEQYF. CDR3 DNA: TGTGCCAGCAGAGGTGCGCGGTACGAGCAGTACTTC.

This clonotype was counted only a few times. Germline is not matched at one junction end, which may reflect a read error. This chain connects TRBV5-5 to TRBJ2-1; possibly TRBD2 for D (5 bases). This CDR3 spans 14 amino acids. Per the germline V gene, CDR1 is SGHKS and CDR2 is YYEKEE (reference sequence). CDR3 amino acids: CASTDERSYNEQLF. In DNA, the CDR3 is TGTGCCAGCACCGACGAGCGGAGCTACAATGAGCAGCTCTTC.

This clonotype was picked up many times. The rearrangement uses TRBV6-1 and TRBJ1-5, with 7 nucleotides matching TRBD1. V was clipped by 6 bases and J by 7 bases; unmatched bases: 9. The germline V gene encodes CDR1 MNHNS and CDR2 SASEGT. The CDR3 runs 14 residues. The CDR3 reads CASRTGDLGQPQHF. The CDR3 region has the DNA TGTGCCAGCAGAACAGGGGATTTAGGGCAGCCCCAGCATTTT.

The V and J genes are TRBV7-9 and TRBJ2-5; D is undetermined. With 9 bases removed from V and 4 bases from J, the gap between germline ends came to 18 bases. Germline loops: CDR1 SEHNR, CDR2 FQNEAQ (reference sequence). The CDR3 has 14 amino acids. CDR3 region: CASRTETVGETQYF. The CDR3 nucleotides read TGTGCCAGTAGGACCGAGACGGTGGGAGAGACCCAGTACTTC.

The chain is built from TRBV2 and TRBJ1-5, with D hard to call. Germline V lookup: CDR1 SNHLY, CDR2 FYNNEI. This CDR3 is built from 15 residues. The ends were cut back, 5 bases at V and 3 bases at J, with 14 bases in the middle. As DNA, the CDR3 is TGTGCCAGCAGTCCTAGTCACAGTGACAATCAGCCCCAGCATTTT. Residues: CASSPSHSDNQPQHF. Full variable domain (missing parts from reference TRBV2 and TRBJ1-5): EPEVTQTPSHQVTQMGQEVILRCVPISNHLYFYWYRQILGQKVEFLVSFYNNEISEKSEIFDDQFSVERPDGSNFTLKIRSTKLEDSAMYFCASSPSHSDNQPQHFGDGTRLSIL.

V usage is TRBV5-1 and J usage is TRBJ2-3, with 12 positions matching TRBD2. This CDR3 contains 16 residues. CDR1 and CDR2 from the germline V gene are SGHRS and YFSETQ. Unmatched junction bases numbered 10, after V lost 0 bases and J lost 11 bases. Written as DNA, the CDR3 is TGCGCCAGCAGCTTGGGACTAGCGGGAGAACGTGTAAGGCAGTATTTT. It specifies CASSLGLAGERVRQYF. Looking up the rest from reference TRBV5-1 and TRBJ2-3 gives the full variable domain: KAGVTQTPRYLIKTRGQQVTLSCSPISGHRSVSWYQQTPGQGLQFLFEYFSETQRNKGNFPGRFSGRQFSNSRSEMNVSTLELGDSALYLCASSLGLAGERVRQYFGPGTRLTVL.

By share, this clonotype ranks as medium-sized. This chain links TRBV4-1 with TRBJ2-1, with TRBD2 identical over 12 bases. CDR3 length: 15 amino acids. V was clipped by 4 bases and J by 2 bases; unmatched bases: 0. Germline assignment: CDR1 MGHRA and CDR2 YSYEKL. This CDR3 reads CASSRTSGTYNEQFF. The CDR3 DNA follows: TGCGCCAGCAGCCGGACTAGCGGGACCTACAATGAGCAGTTCTTC.

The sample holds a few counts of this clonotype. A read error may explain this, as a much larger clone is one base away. CDR3 DNA: TGTGCCAGCAGCCAAGATAGGCTGGCGGGGTATGGCTGCACCTTC. It is translated as CASSQDRLAGYGCTF. The rearrangement joins TRBV3-1 to TRBJ1-2; D ambiguous. CDR1 and CDR2 (germline): LGHDT, YNNKEL (reference sequence). The CDR3 is 15 residues long.

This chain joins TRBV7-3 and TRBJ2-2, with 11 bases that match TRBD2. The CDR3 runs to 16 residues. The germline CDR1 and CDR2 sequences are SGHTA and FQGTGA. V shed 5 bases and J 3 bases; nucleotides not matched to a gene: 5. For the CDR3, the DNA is TGTGCCAGCAGCACGGGACTAGCGGAGGACACCGGGGAGCTGTTTTTT. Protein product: CASSTGLAEDTGELFF.

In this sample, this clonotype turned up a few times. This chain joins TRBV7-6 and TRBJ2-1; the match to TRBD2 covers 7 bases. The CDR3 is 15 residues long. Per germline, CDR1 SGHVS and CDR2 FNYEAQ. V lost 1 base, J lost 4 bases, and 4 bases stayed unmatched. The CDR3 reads CASSLEWTSYNEQFF. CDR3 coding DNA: TGTGCCAGCAGCTTAGAGTGGACTAGTTACAATGAGCAGTTCTTC.

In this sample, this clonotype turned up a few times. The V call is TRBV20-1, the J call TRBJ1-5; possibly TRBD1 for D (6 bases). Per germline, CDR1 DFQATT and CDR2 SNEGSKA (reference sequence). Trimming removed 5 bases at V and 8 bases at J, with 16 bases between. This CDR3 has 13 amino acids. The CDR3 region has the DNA TGCAGTGCTTGGGGGGGGGGGGCCGAGCCCCAGCATTTT. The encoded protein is CSAWGGGAEPQHF.

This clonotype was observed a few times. DNA of the CDR3: TGTGCCAGTCGGACTCGGGACACCGGGGAGCTGTTTTTT. Its protein product is CASRTRDTGELFF. The chain joins TRBV6-1 to TRBJ2-2; possibly TRBD2 for D (5 bases). Germline V gene sequence: CDR1 MNHNS, CDR2 SASEGT. The V and J ends lost 9 bases and 3 bases respectively, with 11 bases between them. This CDR3 has 13 amino acids.

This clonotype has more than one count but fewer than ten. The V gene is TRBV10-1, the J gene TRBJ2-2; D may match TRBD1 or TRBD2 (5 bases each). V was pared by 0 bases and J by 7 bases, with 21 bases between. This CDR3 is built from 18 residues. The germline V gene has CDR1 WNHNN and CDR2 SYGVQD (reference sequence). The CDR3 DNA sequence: TGCGCCAGCAGTGAGTCGGGGAGTGTTTCAGGGTTCGTCGGGGAGCTGTTTTTT. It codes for CASSESGSVSGFVGELFF.

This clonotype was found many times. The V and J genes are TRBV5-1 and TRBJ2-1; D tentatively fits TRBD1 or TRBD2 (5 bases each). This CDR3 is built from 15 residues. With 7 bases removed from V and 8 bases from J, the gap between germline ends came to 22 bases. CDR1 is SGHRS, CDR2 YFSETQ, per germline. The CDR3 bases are TGCGCCAGCCGTGACCGGGACCGCGCTGGCGATGAGCAGTTCTTC. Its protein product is CASRDRDRAGDEQFF.

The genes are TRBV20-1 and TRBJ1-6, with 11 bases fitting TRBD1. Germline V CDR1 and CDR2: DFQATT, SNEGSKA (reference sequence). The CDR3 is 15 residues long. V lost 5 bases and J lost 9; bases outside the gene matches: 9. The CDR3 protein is CSAPSRGTGGSPLHF. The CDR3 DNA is TGCAGTGCTCCCTCCCGCGGGACAGGGGGTTCACCCCTCCACTTT.

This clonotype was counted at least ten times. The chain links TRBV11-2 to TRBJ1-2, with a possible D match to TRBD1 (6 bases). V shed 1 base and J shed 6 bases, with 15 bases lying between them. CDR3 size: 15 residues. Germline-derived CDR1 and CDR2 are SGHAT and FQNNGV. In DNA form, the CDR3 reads TGTGCCAGCAGCTTAGGCGGGGGGGCGTTCGATGGCTACACCTTC. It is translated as CASSLGGGAFDGYTF.

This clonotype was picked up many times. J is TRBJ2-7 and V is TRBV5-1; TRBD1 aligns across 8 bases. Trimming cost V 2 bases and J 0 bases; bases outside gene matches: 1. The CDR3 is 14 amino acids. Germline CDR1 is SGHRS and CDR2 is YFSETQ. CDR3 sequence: CASSFTGGSYEQYF. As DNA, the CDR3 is TGCGCCAGCAGCTTTACAGGGGGCTCCTACGAGCAGTACTTC.

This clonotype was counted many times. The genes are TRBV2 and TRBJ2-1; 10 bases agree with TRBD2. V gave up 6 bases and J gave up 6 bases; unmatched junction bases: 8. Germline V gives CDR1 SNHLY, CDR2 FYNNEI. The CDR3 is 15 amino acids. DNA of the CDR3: TGTGCCAGCAGGCAACAGCGGGAGGGCCGCAATGAGCAGTTCTTC. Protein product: CASRQQREGRNEQFF.

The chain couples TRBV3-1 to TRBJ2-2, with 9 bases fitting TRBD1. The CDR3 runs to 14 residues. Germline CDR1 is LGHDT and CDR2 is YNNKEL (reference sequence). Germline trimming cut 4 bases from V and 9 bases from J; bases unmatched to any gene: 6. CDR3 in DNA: TGTGCCAGCAGCCGACCGGGACAGGGACGGGAGCTGTTTTTT. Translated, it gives CASSRPGQGRELFF.